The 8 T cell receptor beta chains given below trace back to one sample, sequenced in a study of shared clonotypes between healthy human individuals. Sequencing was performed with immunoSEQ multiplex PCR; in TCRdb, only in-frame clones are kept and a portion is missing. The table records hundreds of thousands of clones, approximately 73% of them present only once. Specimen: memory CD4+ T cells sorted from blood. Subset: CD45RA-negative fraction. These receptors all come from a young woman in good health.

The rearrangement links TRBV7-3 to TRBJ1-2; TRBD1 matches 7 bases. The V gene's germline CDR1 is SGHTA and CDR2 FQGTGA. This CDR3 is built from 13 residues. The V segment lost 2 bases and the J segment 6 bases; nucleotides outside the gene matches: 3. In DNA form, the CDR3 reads TGTGCCAGCAGCTTACAGGGGGACGATGGCTACACCTTC. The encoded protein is CASSLQGDDGYTF. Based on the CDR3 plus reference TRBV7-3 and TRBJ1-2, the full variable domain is GAGVSQTPSNKVTEKGKYVELRCDPISGHTALYWYRQSLGQGPEFLIYFQGTGAADDSGLPNDRFFAVRPEGSVSTLKIQRTERGDSAVYLCASSLQGDDGYTFGSGTRLTVV.

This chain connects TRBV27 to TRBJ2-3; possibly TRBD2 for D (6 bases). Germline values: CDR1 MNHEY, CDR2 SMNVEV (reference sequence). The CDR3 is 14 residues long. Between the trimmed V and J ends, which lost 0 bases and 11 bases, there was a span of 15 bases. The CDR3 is CASSLSEEGDLQYF. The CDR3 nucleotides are TGTGCCAGCAGTTTATCGGAGGAGGGCGATCTGCAGTATTTT.

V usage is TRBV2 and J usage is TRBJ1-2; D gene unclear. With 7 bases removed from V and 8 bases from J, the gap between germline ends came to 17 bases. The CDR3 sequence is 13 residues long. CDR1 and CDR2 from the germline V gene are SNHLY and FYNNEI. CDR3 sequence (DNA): TGTGCCAGCACTTCGTCCGGATTAGGAGGCTACACCTTC. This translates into CASTSSGLGGYTF.

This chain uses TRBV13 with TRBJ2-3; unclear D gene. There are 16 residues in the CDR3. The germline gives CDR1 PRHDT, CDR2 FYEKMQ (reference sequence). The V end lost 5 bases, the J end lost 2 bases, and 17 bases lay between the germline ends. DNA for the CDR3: TGTGCCAGCAGCACTCGACTGATCCTATACACAGATACGCAGTATTTT. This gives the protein CASSTRLILYTDTQYF.

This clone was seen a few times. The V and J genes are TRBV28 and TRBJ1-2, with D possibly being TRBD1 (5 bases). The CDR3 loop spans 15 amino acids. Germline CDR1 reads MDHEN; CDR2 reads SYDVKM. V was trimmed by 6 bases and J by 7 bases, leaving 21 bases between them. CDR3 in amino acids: CASSGQTGTSVGYTF. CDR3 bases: TGTGCCAGCAGCGGCCAAACCGGGACCAGTGTTGGCTACACCTTC.

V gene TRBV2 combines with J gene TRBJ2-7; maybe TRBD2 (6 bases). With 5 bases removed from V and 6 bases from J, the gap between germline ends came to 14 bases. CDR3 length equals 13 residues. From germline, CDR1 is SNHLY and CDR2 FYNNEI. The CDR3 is CASSTQTGSEQYF. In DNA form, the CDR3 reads TGTGCCAGCAGTACTCAGACCGGGAGCGAGCAGTACTTC.

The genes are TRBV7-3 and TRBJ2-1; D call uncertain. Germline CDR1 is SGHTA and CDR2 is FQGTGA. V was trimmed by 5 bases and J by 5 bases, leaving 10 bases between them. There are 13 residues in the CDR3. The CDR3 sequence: CASSPPGHNEQFF. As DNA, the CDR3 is TGTGCCAGCAGCCCGCCGGGCCACAATGAGCAGTTCTTC.

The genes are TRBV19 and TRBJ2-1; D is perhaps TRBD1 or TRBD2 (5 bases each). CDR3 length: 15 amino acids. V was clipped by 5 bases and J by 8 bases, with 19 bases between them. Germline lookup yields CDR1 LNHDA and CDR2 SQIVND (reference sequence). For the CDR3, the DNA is TGTGCCAGTAGTTATGGGGCGCTAAGAGGGTATGAGCAGTTCTTC. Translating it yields CASSYGALRGYEQFF.